This T cell receptor beta chain was documented in a study of blood T cell repertoires in COVID-19. The wider study: COVID-19 samples from acute and convalescent phases originated in the United States, Italy and Spain. The cDNA or gDNA used as material had been derived from T cells, B-cell-depleted T cells, or PBMCs.

This clone was recorded once. Sequencing used immunoSEQ multiplex PCR; TCRdb keeps in-frame clones, though not all of them. The table lists some 120,000 clones, around 85% of them singletons, with more than 3.5% in the top ten. Trimming took 6 bases from V and 7 from J; bases not matched to a gene: 8. The germline CDR1 and CDR2 sequences are MDHEN and SYDVKM. CDR3 length: 13 amino acids. The receptor was isolated from a human donor in a cohort sampled during active COVID-19. Material for sequencing was peripheral blood. The chain couples TRBV28 to TRBJ1-2, with 7 bases identical to TRBD1. In DNA, the CDR3 is TGTGCCAGCAGATTAGGGGGCCGGATTGGCTACACCTTC. Translating it yields CASRLGGRIGYTF.